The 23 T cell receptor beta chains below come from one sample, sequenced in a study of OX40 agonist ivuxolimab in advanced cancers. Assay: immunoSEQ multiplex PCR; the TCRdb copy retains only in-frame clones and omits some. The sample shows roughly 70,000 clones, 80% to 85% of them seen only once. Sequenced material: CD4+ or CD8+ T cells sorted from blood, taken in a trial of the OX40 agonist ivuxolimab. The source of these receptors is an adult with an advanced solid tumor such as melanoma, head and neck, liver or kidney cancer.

CDR3 DNA sequence: TGTGCCAGCAGCCTAATAGCGGGGGGGCTAAGGGCTGGGGCCAACGTCCTGACTTTC. It specifies CASSLIAGGLRAGANVLTF. V usage is TRBV11-2 and J usage is TRBJ2-6, with TRBD2 identical over 11 bases. The V gene's germline CDR1 is SGHAT and CDR2 FQNNGV. The CDR3 length is 19 residues. The ends lost 5 bases at V and 2 bases at J; junction bases unmatched: 11.

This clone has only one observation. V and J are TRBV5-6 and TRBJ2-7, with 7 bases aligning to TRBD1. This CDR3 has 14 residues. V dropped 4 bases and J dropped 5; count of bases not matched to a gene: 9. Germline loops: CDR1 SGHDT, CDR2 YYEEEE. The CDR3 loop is CASSRGTDQDEQYV. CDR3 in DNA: TGTGCCAGCAGCAGGGGGACAGACCAAGACGAGCAGTACGTC.

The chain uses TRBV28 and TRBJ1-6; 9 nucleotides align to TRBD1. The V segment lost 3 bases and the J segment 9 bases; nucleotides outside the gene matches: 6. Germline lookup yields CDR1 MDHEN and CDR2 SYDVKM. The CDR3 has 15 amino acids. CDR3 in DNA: TGTGCCAGCAGTTTTCGGGACAGGGTACTTTCACCCCTCCACTTT. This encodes CASSFRDRVLSPLHF.

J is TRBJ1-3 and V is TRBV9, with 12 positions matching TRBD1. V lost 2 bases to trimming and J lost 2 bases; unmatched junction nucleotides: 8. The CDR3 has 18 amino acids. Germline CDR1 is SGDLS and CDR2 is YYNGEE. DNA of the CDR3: TGTGCCAGCAGCGTCCTTCAGGGACAGGGGGCTGCTGGAAACACCATATATTTT. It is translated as CASSVLQGQGAAGNTIYF.

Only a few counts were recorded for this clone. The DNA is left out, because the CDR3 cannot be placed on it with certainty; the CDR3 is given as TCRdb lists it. CDR3 amino acids: CASSSSDRDYGYTF. This chain uses TRBV27 with TRBJ1-2; the table's D call, TRBD1, was not checked against the DNA. The CDR3 length is 14 residues, termini included. CDR1 is MNHEY, CDR2 SMNVEV, per germline (reference sequence).

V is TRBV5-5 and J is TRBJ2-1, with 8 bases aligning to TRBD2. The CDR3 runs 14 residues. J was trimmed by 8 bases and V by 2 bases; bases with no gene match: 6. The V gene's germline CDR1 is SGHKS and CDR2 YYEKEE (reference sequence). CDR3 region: CASSFGTSLHEQFF. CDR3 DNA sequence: TGTGCCAGCAGCTTCGGGACTAGTCTCCATGAGCAGTTCTTC.

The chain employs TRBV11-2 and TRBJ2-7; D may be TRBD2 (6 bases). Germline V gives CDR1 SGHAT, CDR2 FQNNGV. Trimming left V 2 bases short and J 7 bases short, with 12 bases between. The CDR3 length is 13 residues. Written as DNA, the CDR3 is TGTGCCAGCAGCTTATGGGACGGGGGAGAGCAGTACGTC. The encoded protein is CASSLWDGGEQYV.

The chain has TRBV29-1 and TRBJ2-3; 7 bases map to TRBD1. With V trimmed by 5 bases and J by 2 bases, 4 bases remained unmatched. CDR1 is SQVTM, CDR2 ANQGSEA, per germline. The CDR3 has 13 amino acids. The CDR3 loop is CSVWQGVTDTQYF. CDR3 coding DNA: TGCAGCGTTTGGCAGGGGGTCACAGATACGCAGTATTTT.

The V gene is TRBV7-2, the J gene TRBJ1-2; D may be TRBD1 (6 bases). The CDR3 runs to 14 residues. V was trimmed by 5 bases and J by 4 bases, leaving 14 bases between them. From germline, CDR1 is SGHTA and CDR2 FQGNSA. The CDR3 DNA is TGTGCCAGCAGCGGACAGCTCGCGGGCTATGGCTACACCTTC. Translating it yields CASSGQLAGYGYTF.

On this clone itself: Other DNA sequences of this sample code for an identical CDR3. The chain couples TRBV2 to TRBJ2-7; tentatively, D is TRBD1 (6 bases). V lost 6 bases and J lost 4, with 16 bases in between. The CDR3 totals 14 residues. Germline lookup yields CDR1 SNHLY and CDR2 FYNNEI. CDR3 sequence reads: CASRATGYSYEQYV. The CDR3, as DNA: TGTGCCAGCAGAGCCACAGGGTACTCTTACGAGCAGTACGTC.

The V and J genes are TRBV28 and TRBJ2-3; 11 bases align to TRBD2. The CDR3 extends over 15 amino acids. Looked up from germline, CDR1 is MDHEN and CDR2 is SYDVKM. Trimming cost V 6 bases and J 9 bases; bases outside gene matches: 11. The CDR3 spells CASRISGGASGTQYF. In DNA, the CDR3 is TGTGCCAGCAGAATTAGCGGGGGGGCCTCGGGGACGCAGTATTTT.

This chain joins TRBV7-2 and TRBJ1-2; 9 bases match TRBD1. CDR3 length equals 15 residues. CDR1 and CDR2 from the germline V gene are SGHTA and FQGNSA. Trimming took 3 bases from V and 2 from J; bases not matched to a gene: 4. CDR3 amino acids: CASSFYRGRNYGYTF. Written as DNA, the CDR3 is TGTGCCAGCAGCTTCTACAGGGGGCGGAACTATGGCTACACCTTC.

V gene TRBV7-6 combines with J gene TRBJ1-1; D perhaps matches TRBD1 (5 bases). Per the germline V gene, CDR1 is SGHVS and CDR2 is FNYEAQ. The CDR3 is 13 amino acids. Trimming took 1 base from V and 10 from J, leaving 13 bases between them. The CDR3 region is CASSLDPRALAFF. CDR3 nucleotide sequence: TGTGCCAGCAGCTTAGACCCCAGGGCTCTAGCTTTCTTT.

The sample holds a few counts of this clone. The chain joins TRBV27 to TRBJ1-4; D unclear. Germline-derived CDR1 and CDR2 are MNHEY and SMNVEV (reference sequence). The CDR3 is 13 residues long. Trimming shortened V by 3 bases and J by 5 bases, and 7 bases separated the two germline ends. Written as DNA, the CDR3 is TGTGCCAGCAGTTTCGGGAAAAATGAAAAACTGTTTTTT. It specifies CASSFGKNEKLFF.

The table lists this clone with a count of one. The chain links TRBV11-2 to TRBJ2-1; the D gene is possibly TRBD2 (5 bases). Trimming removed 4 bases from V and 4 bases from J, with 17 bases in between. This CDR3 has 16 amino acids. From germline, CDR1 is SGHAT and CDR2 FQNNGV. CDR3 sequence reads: CASSSLRYGKYNEQFF. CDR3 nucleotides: TGTGCCAGCAGCTCCCTCAGATACGGGAAATACAATGAGCAGTTCTTC. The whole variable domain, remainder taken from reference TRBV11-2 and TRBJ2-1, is EAGVAQSPRYKIIEKRQSVAFWCNPISGHATLYWYQQILGQGPKLLIQFQNNGVVDDSQLPKDRFSAERLKGVDSTLKIQPAKLEDSAVYLCASSSLRYGKYNEQFFGPGTRLTVL.

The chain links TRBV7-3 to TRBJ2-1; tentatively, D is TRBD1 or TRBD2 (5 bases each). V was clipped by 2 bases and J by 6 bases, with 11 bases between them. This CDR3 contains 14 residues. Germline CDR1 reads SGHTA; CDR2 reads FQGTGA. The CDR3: CASSLPGPTNEQFF. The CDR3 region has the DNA TGTGCCAGCAGCTTACCGGGACCTACCAATGAGCAGTTCTTC.

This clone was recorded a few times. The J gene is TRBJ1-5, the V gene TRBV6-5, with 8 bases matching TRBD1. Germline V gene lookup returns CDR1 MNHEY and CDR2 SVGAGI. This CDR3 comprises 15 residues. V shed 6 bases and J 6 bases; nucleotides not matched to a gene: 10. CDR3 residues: CASSVGQGGPQPQHF. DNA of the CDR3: TGTGCCAGCAGCGTAGGACAGGGAGGGCCTCAGCCCCAGCATTTT.

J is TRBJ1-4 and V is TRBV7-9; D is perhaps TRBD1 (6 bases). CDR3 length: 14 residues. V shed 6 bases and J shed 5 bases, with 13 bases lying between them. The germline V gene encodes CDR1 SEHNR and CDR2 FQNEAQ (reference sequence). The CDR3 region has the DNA TGTGCCAGCAGTCCGGGACACCAAAATGAAAAACTGTTTTTT. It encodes CASSPGHQNEKLFF. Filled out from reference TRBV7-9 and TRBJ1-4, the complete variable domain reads DTGVSQNPRHKITKRGQNVTFRCDPISEHNRLYWYRQTLGQGPEFLTYFQNEAQLEKSRLLSDRFSAERPKGSFSTLEIQRTEQGDSAMYLCASSPGHQNEKLFFGSGTQLSVL.

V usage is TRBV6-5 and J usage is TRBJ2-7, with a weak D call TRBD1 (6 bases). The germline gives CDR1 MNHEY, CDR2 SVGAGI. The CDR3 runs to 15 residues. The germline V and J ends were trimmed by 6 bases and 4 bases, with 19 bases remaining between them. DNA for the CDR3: TGTGCCAGCAGCCGCCCAGGACAGAGAGGGTACGAGCAGTACTTC. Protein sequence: CASSRPGQRGYEQYF.

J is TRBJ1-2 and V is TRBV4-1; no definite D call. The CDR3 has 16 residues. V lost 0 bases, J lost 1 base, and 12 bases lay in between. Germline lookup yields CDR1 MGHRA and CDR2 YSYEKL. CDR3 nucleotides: TGCGCCAGCAGCCAAGATGAGGGCCACTATAACTATGGCTACACCTTC. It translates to CASSQDEGHYNYGYTF.

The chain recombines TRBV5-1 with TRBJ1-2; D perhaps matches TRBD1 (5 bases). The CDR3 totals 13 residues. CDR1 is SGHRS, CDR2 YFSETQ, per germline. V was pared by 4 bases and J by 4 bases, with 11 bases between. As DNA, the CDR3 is TGCGCCAGCAGCCGGGACGGACGCTATGGCTACACCTTC. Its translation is CASSRDGRYGYTF.

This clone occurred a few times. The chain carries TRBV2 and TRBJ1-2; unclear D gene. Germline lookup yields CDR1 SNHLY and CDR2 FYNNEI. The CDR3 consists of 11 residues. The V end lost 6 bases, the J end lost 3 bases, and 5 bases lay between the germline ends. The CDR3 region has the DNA TGTGCCAGCAGCGATTACTATGGCTACACCTTC. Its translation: CASSDYYGYTF.

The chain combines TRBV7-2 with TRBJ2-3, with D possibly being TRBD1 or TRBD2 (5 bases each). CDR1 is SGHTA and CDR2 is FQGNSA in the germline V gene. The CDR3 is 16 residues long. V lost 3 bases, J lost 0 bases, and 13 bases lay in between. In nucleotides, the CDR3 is TGTGCCAGCAGCTTGTCCGGGACGTTTAGCACAGATACGCAGTATTTT. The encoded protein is CASSLSGTFSTDTQYF.